A selection of T cell receptor beta chains follows, all from one sample in a study of technical replicates of blood from a handful of donors. Measured with immunoSEQ multiplex PCR; TCRdb has only the in-frame clones, and not every one. The sample has 10,000 to 15,000 clones, 90% to 95% seen once. Material for sequencing was PBMCs. These TCRs come from a human donor in good health. Both conserved end residues are part of each CDR3. Fields, in order: J gene, V gene, D gene, clone size, CDR3 DNA, CDR3 protein. The D gene is left open where the match is weak. Clone sizes are given selectively: once, few, many, or a class where the clone is expanded.

j_call: TRBJ1-3; v_call: TRBV18; d_call: TRBD1; clone_size: NA; cdr3_nt: TGTGCCAGCTCCGCCGACAGGGCAGGTGGAAACACCATATATTTT; cdr3_aa: CASSADRAGGNTIYF
j_call: TRBJ1-4; v_call: TRBV6-5; d_call: NA; clone_size: NA; cdr3_nt: TGTGCCAGCAGCGGACAGCAGAATGAAAAACTGTTTTTT; cdr3_aa: CASSGQQNEKLFF
j_call: TRBJ2-3; v_call: TRBV4-1; d_call: TRBD2; clone_size: NA; cdr3_nt: TGCGCCAGCAGCCACCCCGGACTAGCGGGAGGGAGTGAAGCAGATACGCAGTATTTT; cdr3_aa: CASSHPGLAGGSEADTQYF
j_call: TRBJ2-2; v_call: TRBV5-1; d_call: TRBD1; clone_size: NA; cdr3_nt: TGCGCCAGCAGTGCCGGGACAGGGTATGCCGGGGAGCTGTTTTTT; cdr3_aa: CASSAGTGYAGELFF
j_call: TRBJ2-3; v_call: TRBV10-3; d_call: TRBD2; clone_size: NA; cdr3_nt: TGTGCCATCAGTTCCGGGACTAGACAAGATACGCAGTATTTT; cdr3_aa: CAISSGTRQDTQYF
j_call: TRBJ2-7; v_call: TRBV2; d_call: TRBD1; clone_size: once; cdr3_nt: TGTGCCAGACCTAAGACAGGGAATAACCGGTACGAGCAGTACTTC; cdr3_aa: CARPKTGNNRYEQYF
j_call: TRBJ2-5; v_call: TRBV9; d_call: TRBD2; clone_size: NA; cdr3_nt: TGTGCCAGCAGCGCGGGGGGTTTGGGAGGGACCCAGTACTTC; cdr3_aa: CASSAGGLGGTQYF
j_call: TRBJ1-1; v_call: TRBV19; d_call: NA; clone_size: NA; cdr3_nt: TGTGCCAGTACCATAGGTCGGGGGTTGGGTGAAGCTTTCTTT; cdr3_aa: CASTIGRGLGEAFF
j_call: TRBJ2-2; v_call: TRBV7-3; d_call: TRBD2; clone_size: NA; cdr3_nt: TGTGCCAGCAGCCCAACTAGCGGGAGGGGTTTCGGGGAGCTGTTTTTT; cdr3_aa: CASSPTSGRGFGELFF
j_call: TRBJ1-1; v_call: TRBV29-1; d_call: TRBD1; clone_size: NA; cdr3_nt: TGCAGCTCCGGGGGGACAGGGGGGATTGAAGCTTTCTTT; cdr3_aa: CSSGGTGGIEAFF
j_call: TRBJ2-1; v_call: TRBV30; d_call: TRBD2; clone_size: NA; cdr3_nt: TGTGCCTGGAGTGTGGGTGGGACTAGCGGGAGCCCTGAGAATGAGCAGTTCTTC; cdr3_aa: CAWSVGGTSGSPENEQFF
j_call: TRBJ2-1; v_call: TRBV18; d_call: NA; clone_size: NA; cdr3_nt: TGTGCCAGCTCCCAAGGACTCAATGAGCAGTTCTTC; cdr3_aa: CASSQGLNEQFF
j_call: TRBJ2-7; v_call: TRBV6-5; d_call: NA; clone_size: NA; cdr3_nt: TGTGCCAGCAGCCCCTATGGGAGGCTCTACGAGCAGTACTTC; cdr3_aa: CASSPYGRLYEQYF
j_call: TRBJ2-3; v_call: TRBV6-5; d_call: TRBD2; clone_size: NA; cdr3_nt: TGTGCCAGCAGCCGCATACTAGCGGGCACAGATACGCAGTATTTT; cdr3_aa: CASSRILAGTDTQYF
j_call: TRBJ2-1; v_call: TRBV2; d_call: TRBD2; clone_size: NA; cdr3_nt: TGTGCCAGCAGTGAGGGACTAGCGGTTGAGCAGTTCTTC; cdr3_aa: CASSEGLAVEQFF
j_call: TRBJ1-1; v_call: TRBV10-3; d_call: NA; clone_size: NA; cdr3_nt: TGTGCCATCAGTGAGTCCGCAGGAATGAACACTGAAGCTTTCTTT; cdr3_aa: CAISESAGMNTEAFF
j_call: TRBJ2-7; v_call: TRBV25-1; d_call: TRBD2; clone_size: NA; cdr3_nt: TGTGCCAGCAGTGCCGGGACTAGCGGGTTTCACACCTACGAGCAGTACTTC; cdr3_aa: CASSAGTSGFHTYEQYF
j_call: TRBJ2-2; v_call: TRBV6-1; d_call: NA; clone_size: NA; cdr3_nt: TGTGCCAGCAGTGAAGCTAGCGGTAACACCGGGGAGCTGTTTTTT; cdr3_aa: CASSEASGNTGELFF
j_call: TRBJ2-1; v_call: TRBV7-7; d_call: TRBD1; clone_size: NA; cdr3_nt: TGTGCCAGCAGCCTGGGGGACAGGGTCAATGAGCAGTTCTTC; cdr3_aa: CASSLGDRVNEQFF
j_call: TRBJ2-7; v_call: TRBV6-5; d_call: TRBD1; clone_size: NA; cdr3_nt: TGTGCCAGCAGTCAACCGGGACAGGGGACGGCCGAGCAGTACTTC; cdr3_aa: CASSQPGQGTAEQYF
j_call: TRBJ1-1; v_call: TRBV6-6; d_call: NA; clone_size: NA; cdr3_nt: TGTGCCAGCAGTTACATTAAGGAGGGCACTGAAGCTTTCTTT; cdr3_aa: CASSYIKEGTEAFF
j_call: TRBJ2-7; v_call: TRBV30; d_call: TRBD2; clone_size: NA; cdr3_nt: TGTGCCTGGAGTACCCGACTAGCGGTGTTCTACGAGCAGTACTTC; cdr3_aa: CAWSTRLAVFYEQYF
j_call: TRBJ1-2; v_call: TRBV28; d_call: NA; clone_size: NA; cdr3_nt: TGTGCCAGCAGTGATCCAGGGATTTGGGGGGGTGGCTACACCTTC; cdr3_aa: CASSDPGIWGGGYTF
j_call: TRBJ2-1; v_call: TRBV19; d_call: TRBD1; clone_size: NA; cdr3_nt: TGTGCCAGTAGACAAGTGACAGGGTTGGGCAATGAGCAGTTCTTC; cdr3_aa: CASRQVTGLGNEQFF
j_call: TRBJ2-7; v_call: TRBV6-5; d_call: NA; clone_size: NA; cdr3_nt: TGTGCCAGCAAGGGGCGGGGTTCCTACGAGCAGTACTTC; cdr3_aa: CASKGRGSYEQYF
j_call: TRBJ2-1; v_call: TRBV6-5; d_call: TRBD2; clone_size: NA; cdr3_nt: TGTGCCAGCAGACTTAGCGGGATCTCCTACAATGAGCAGTTCTTC; cdr3_aa: CASRLSGISYNEQFF
j_call: TRBJ1-2; v_call: TRBV25-1; d_call: NA; clone_size: NA; cdr3_nt: TGTGCCAGCAGTGAACAGGACTATGGCTACACCTTC; cdr3_aa: CASSEQDYGYTF
j_call: TRBJ2-1; v_call: TRBV11-2; d_call: NA; clone_size: NA; cdr3_nt: TGTGCCAGCAGCGCCACAGGGTTTGGTGAGCAGTTCTTC; cdr3_aa: CASSATGFGEQFF
j_call: TRBJ2-3; v_call: TRBV7-2; d_call: NA; clone_size: NA; cdr3_nt: TGTGCCAGCGCCTACAGCACAGATACGCAGTATTTT; cdr3_aa: CASAYSTDTQYF
j_call: TRBJ2-1; v_call: TRBV30; d_call: TRBD1; clone_size: NA; cdr3_nt: TGTGCCTGGGTGACAGGGCTCAGCTCCTACAATGAGCAGTTCTTC; cdr3_aa: CAWVTGLSSYNEQFF
j_call: TRBJ2-1; v_call: TRBV6-5; d_call: TRBD2; clone_size: NA; cdr3_nt: TGTGCCAGCAGTCCGGGACTAGCAAATTACAATGAGCAGTTCTTC; cdr3_aa: CASSPGLANYNEQFF
j_call: TRBJ2-2; v_call: TRBV11-2; d_call: NA; clone_size: NA; cdr3_nt: TGTGCCAGCAGCCCCGCGGGACAGTACACCGGGGAGCTGTTTTTT; cdr3_aa: CASSPAGQYTGELFF
j_call: TRBJ1-4; v_call: TRBV2; d_call: NA; clone_size: NA; cdr3_nt: TGTGCCAGCAGTGAACAGGGTGAAAAACTGTTTTTT; cdr3_aa: CASSEQGEKLFF
j_call: TRBJ2-7; v_call: TRBV13; d_call: TRBD1; clone_size: NA; cdr3_nt: TGTGCCAGCAGCCCCGGGACAGGGGCCTACGAGCAGTACTTC; cdr3_aa: CASSPGTGAYEQYF
j_call: TRBJ1-4; v_call: TRBV28; d_call: TRBD1; clone_size: NA; cdr3_nt: TGTGCCAGCAGCCCGACAGGGGTCGCGGAAAAACTGTTTTTT; cdr3_aa: CASSPTGVAEKLFF
j_call: TRBJ2-7; v_call: TRBV5-1; d_call: NA; clone_size: NA; cdr3_nt: TGCGCCAGCAGCTTGGATACTAGCTCGCACGAGCAGTACTTC; cdr3_aa: CASSLDTSSHEQYF